The rows below give T cell receptor beta chains drawn from one sample of a study of cytomegalovirus exposure and HLA in healthy donors. Measured with immunoSEQ multiplex PCR; TCRdb has only the in-frame clones, and not every one. The sample contains 100,000 to 150,000 clones, more than 75% of which appear only once. The sample comprised PBMCs. These receptors were taken from a woman aged 25 to 39 in good health and CMV-seronegative. The CDR3 runs from the conserved cysteine through the conserved F or W. The D gene is left open where the match is weak. Expanded clones get a size class; other rows say once, few or many, or leave the size out.

V gene	D gene	J gene	clone size	CDR3 DNA	CDR3 protein
TRBV30	TRBD2	TRBJ2-1	NA	TGTGCCTGGAGTGCCCAACGACTAGCCTCCTACAATGAGCAGTTCTTC	CAWSAQRLASYNEQFF
TRBV7-6	NA	TRBJ2-1	once	TGTGCCAGCAGCGTCGCAGGGTACAATGAGCAGTTCTTC	CASSVAGYNEQFF
TRBV9	NA	TRBJ1-2	once	TGTGCCAGCAGCGTAGACCTAACTAACTATGGCTACACCTTC	CASSVDLTNYGYTF
TRBV5-1	TRBD1	TRBJ1-2	NA	TGCGCCAGCAGCTTGGCGGGACAGCCAGCTAACTATGGCTACACCTTC	CASSLAGQPANYGYTF
TRBV30	NA	TRBJ1-2	NA	TGTGCCTGGAGTCCCAGATACTATGGCTACACCTTC	CAWSPRYYGYTF
TRBV7-6	NA	TRBJ2-7	few	TGTGCCAGCAGCTTAATGCAGGGGGGTAATTCCTACGAGCAGTACTTC	CASSLMQGGNSYEQYF
TRBV5-1	NA	TRBJ1-1	NA	TGCGCCAGCAGCCCGGGTCTCGGGTCTTTGAACACTGAAGCTTTCTTT	CASSPGLGSLNTEAFF
TRBV7-2	NA	TRBJ2-2	few	TGTGCCAGCAGCCCCCTGACCAGGGGTACCGGGGAGCTGTTTTTT	CASSPLTRGTGELFF
TRBV11-2	TRBD1	TRBJ1-2	once	TGTGCCAGCAGCGGGACAGGAGACTATGGCTACACCTTC	CASSGTGDYGYTF
TRBV10-1	NA	TRBJ2-3	NA	TGCGCCAGCAGTGAGTCAGGGGGCACAGATACGCAGTATTTT	CASSESGGTDTQYF
TRBV19	TRBD1	TRBJ1-1	NA	TGTGCCAGTAGTATGCCCACAGGGGGCGCGAGCACTGAAGCTTTCTTT	CASSMPTGGASTEAFF
TRBV5-1	TRBD1	TRBJ1-2	NA	TGCGCCAGCAGCTCACCGACAGGGGGATCACAGAGAGATGGCTACACCTTC	CASSSPTGGSQRDGYTF
TRBV4-3	TRBD2	TRBJ2-1	NA	TGCGCCAGCAGCCAAGTACTAGCGGGGGGTTGGAATGAGCAGTTCTTC	CASSQVLAGGWNEQFF
TRBV5-1	NA	TRBJ2-5	NA	TGCGCCAGCAGCGTGTCCGGGACGGAGGGAGAGACCCAGTACTTC	CASSVSGTEGETQYF
TRBV19	TRBD1	TRBJ1-4	NA	TGTGCCAGCGGTCGACAGGGGGCAACTAATGAAAAACTGTTTTTT	CASGRQGATNEKLFF
TRBV29-1	TRBD2	TRBJ2-3	NA	TGCAGCGTGGGCCATGTGCTAGCGGGGGGGAGCACAGATACGCAGTATTTT	CSVGHVLAGGSTDTQYF
TRBV27	NA	TRBJ1-2	NA	TGTGCCAGCAGTTTATCGATCCGTACAGCCCGTCCCTATGGCTACACCTTC	CASSLSIRTARPYGYTF